Listed here is a single T cell receptor (beta chain). Antigen: not known. The trim removed 6 bases at V and 8 bases at J, leaving 10 bases unmatched. Germline V lookup: CDR1 MDHEN, CDR2 SYDVKM. The CDR3 extends over 16 amino acids. Using immunoSEQ multiplex PCR, the repertoire was profiled, and TCRdb retains in-frame clones only, with some absent. The table lists tens of thousands of clones, 88% of them singletons. This sample is drawn from a study of T cell responses to AZD1222 COVID-19 vaccine. Regarding the study as a whole: Spike-specific TCR depth and breadth grew after two AZD1222 doses. Donors in the cohort were predominantly white British and more often female, and clonal diversity was possibly underestimated. At baseline, just 5 or 6 AZD1222 recipients tested seropositive. Reportedly, nearly half of unique spike TCRs recognized epitopes outside B.1.351/B.1.1.7 mutations.

The source is an adult in good health. The chain recombines TRBV28 with TRBJ2-2, with TRBD2 matching over 12 bases. Here the sequenced sample was peripheral blood, taken on day 0 of AZD1222 vaccination. The CDR3 region has the DNA TGTGCCAGCAGCTTGTTACTAGCGGGAGGTTCGGGGGAGCTGTTTTTT. Protein sequence: CASSLLLAGGSGELFF. Using reference TRBV28 and TRBJ2-2 for the parts outside the CDR3, the full variable domain is DVKVTQSSRYLVKRTGEKVFLECVQDMDHENMFWYRQDPGLGLRLIYFSYDVKMKEKGDIPEGYSVSREKKERFSLILESASTNQTSMYLCASSLLLAGGSGELFFGEGSRLTVL.